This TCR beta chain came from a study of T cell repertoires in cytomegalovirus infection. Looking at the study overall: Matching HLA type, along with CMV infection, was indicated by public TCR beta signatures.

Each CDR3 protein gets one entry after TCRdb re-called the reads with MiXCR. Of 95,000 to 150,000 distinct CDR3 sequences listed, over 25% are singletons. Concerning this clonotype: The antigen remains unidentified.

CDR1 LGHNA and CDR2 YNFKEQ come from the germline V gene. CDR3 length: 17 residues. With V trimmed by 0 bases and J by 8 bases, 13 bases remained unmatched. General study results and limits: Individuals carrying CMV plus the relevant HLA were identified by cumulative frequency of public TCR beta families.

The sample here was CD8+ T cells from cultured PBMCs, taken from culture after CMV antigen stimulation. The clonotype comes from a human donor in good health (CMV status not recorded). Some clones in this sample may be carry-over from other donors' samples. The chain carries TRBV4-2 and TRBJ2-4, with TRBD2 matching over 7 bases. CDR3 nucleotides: TGTGCCAGCAGCCAAGATGGAGCGGGGTCCCTATGGGACATTCAGTACTTC. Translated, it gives CASSQDGAGSLWDIQYF.